The entry below describes one T cell receptor beta chain. The record originates from a study of blood T cell repertoires in COVID-19. Clones were read by immunoSEQ multiplex PCR, and TCRdb kept only the in-frame ones, dropping some. Of 190,000 or so clones listed, around 82% are singletons. V was pared by 5 bases and J by 7 bases, with 5 bases of the junction left unmatched. This CDR3 contains 13 residues. The germline V gene encodes CDR1 KGHDR and CDR2 SFDVKD. Recovery meant two consecutive negative NP/OP PCR tests, professional clearance, or resolved symptoms. This chain uses TRBV24-1 with TRBJ1-2; 8 nucleotides agree with TRBD1. Sequencing was carried out using PBMCs or T cells enriched from blood (not recorded which). The TCR originated in a middle-aged man who had recovered from COVID-19. DNA for the CDR3: TGTGCCACCAGTGGACAGGGGCAGTTTGGCTACACCTTC. This codes for CATSGQGQFGYTF.